This TCR beta chain came from a study of low-dose radiotherapy and immunotherapy resistance in tumors (dated 2022 in TCRdb). Regarding the research as a whole: In Cohort 1, each fraction delivered 0.5 Gy every 2 weeks, and the prescribed total PTV dose was 6.5 Gy. Patients in Cohort 2 were given 1 Gy per fraction every two weeks, for a total of 13 Gy across 26 weeks. Nivolumab was administered intravenously as a 240 mg flat dose every two weeks, and ipilimumab was administered intravenously at 1 mg/kg every six weeks. Cyclophosphamide 200 mg/m2 was administered intravenously every two weeks, one day before each radiation and immunotherapy administration. Aspirin 300 mg was taken orally once daily by patients for four cycles, starting on cycle 1 day 1. No randomization into treatment groups was done for the people taking part in the trial. Eight patients were included in the translational analysis, namely three from the first dose cohort plus the first five from the second dose cohort.

The donors took part in RACIN, a single-arm, phase I, dose-escalation trial that combined nivolumab, ipilimumab, aspirin, low-dose cyclophosphamide and low-dose radiotherapy. Eligible patients had advanced, TIL-negative solid tumors. Of note for this clonotype: It has no known antigen specificity. It has no much larger one-base neighbor in the sample; base qualities were not kept.

The CDR3 holds 14 amino acids from the cysteine to the phenylalanine. This entry keeps only the CDR3 DNA: 42 bases, framed from base 1. First-strand cDNA was synthesized with Superscript III and a set of TRAV- and TRBV-specific primers, covering both TCRalpha and TCRbeta chains. TCRs were amplified for 20 to 25 PCR cycles with Phusion, using a constant-region primer paired with the adapter attached to the V primers. Isolated mRNA was amplified with the MessageAmp II aRNA Amplification Kit, using a roughly 16-hour in vitro transcription at 37°C. The Dynabeads mRNA DIRECT Purification Kit was used to isolate the mRNA for TCR sequencing. Indexed Illumina adapters were added in a second roughly 25-cycle Phusion PCR, and the resulting products were purified with AMPure XP beads. As for the authors' bioinformatics: Using custom Perl scripts, TCR sequences that encoded the same protein were pooled, out-of-frame sequences were dropped, and the abundance of each clonotype was calculated. Any TCR sequence backed by just one read was left out of the analysis. The metrics used to describe the repertoires included Shannon entropy, Gini index, clonality, richness, and the frequency of TCRs shared between repertoires. The public sequencing data were trimmed at Q25 with fastp and processed into clonotypes with MiXCR by TCRdb, which kept only in-frame beta chains. CDR3 protein duplicates are merged, each entry listing the most common genes and DNA. These V and J calls derive from TCRdb rather than the authors' analysis. In this sample the table shows some 10,000 distinct CDR3 sequences, around 72% of which occur a single time. Clones ranked in the top ten supply about 1.5% of the sample.

The sequence came from a human donor with advanced metastatic prostate, ovarian, gallbladder or colorectal cancer (not recorded which). This table probably holds off-target reads from a library built for another chain. The chain links TRBV21-1 with TRBJ2-1; the table's D call, TRBD1, was not checked against the DNA. TRBV21-1 is classified as a pseudogene. Read as DNA, the sequence is TGTGCCAGCATCCCGACAGGGGTTCGGGATGAGCAGTTCTTC. Protein translation: CASIPTGVRDEQFF.